This is a list of T cell receptor beta chains from one sample in a study of PD-1 blockade in classical Hodgkin lymphoma. TCRdb's table, derived via immunoSEQ multiplex PCR, lists solely in-frame clones and lacks some. The sample has about 97,000 clones, roughly 83% seen once. The sequencing here drew on peripheral blood mononuclear cells (PBMCs), taken at baseline. The receptors come from a human donor with classical Hodgkin lymphoma. Both conserved end residues are trimmed from each CDR3.

v_call: TRBV5-6; j_call: TRBJ2-2; cdr3_aa: ASGGLAGAGELF
v_call: TRBV11-2; j_call: TRBJ1-5; cdr3_aa: ASSYGQLSNQPQH
v_call: TRBV6-5; j_call: TRBJ2-7; cdr3_aa: ASGGSYEQY
v_call: TRBV30; j_call: TRBJ2-3; cdr3_aa: AWREAGVIDTQY
v_call: TRBV28; j_call: TRBJ1-5; cdr3_aa: ASSFVGAGNQPQH
v_call: TRBV10-3; j_call: TRBJ2-3; cdr3_aa: AIRTPSPSGDTQY
v_call: TRBV6-5; j_call: TRBJ1-1; cdr3_aa: ASSPRHHEAF
v_call: TRBV2; j_call: TRBJ2-1; cdr3_aa: ASSGTSGSYGEQF
v_call: TRBV29-1; j_call: TRBJ2-7; cdr3_aa: SVLKPGSSYEQY
v_call: TRBV6-1; j_call: TRBJ2-6; cdr3_aa: ASSAHSGANVLT
v_call: TRBV29-1; j_call: TRBJ1-2; cdr3_aa: SAEPTAANYGYT
v_call: TRBV30; j_call: TRBJ1-4; cdr3_aa: ATGDSGEKLF
v_call: TRBV11-2; j_call: TRBJ2-7; cdr3_aa: ASSPGSAGGELEQY
v_call: TRBV5-1; j_call: TRBJ2-2; cdr3_aa: ASSLAGRGRTGELF
v_call: TRBV6-1; j_call: TRBJ2-5; cdr3_aa: ASSDPEGFWEETQY
v_call: TRBV7-2; j_call: TRBJ1-1; cdr3_aa: ASTLEGYTEAF
v_call: TRBV2; j_call: TRBJ1-5; cdr3_aa: ASSEQGNSNQPQH
v_call: TRBV28; j_call: TRBJ1-2; cdr3_aa: ASRGQIYGYT
v_call: TRBV2; j_call: TRBJ2-1; cdr3_aa: ASSRDSNNEQF
v_call: TRBV10-3; j_call: TRBJ2-1; cdr3_aa: AISESNSGRGEQF
v_call: TRBV7-2; j_call: TRBJ2-6; cdr3_aa: ASSQVLGGANVLT
v_call: TRBV27; j_call: TRBJ2-3; cdr3_aa: ATSAANTQY
v_call: TRBV27; j_call: TRBJ2-7; cdr3_aa: ASRIDRESYEQY
v_call: TRBV19; j_call: TRBJ2-3; cdr3_aa: ASTRTPATDTQY
v_call: TRBV10-3; j_call: TRBJ2-5; cdr3_aa: AISAATGGETQY
v_call: TRBV4-2; j_call: TRBJ1-5; cdr3_aa: ASSQGISNQPQH
v_call: TRBV19; j_call: TRBJ2-2; cdr3_aa: ASIGHRTSGELF
v_call: TRBV5-1; j_call: TRBJ2-7; cdr3_aa: ASSPDRASYEQY
v_call: TRBV14; j_call: TRBJ1-1; cdr3_aa: ASSQFREGTEAF
v_call: TRBV9; j_call: TRBJ2-7; cdr3_aa: ASSAGTSGYEQY
v_call: TRBV7-2; j_call: TRBJ2-3; cdr3_aa: ASSFRLEARDTQY
v_call: TRBV10-1; j_call: TRBJ2-7; cdr3_aa: ASRLKVLAGEYEQY
v_call: TRBV28; j_call: TRBJ1-2; cdr3_aa: ASSRTGWGGYT
v_call: TRBV7-2; j_call: TRBJ1-2; cdr3_aa: ASSSSRNYGYT
v_call: TRBV6-1; j_call: TRBJ2-5; cdr3_aa: ASSDGGHGGRQETQY
v_call: TRBV10-2; j_call: TRBJ2-1; cdr3_aa: ASASRGAYNEQF
v_call: TRBV5-1; j_call: TRBJ2-2; cdr3_aa: ASSERGANTGELF
v_call: TRBV6-5; j_call: TRBJ2-7; cdr3_aa: ASSYSPKGDGQY
v_call: TRBV15; j_call: TRBJ2-7; cdr3_aa: ATSRGGDARHEQY
v_call: TRBV7-2; j_call: TRBJ2-5; cdr3_aa: ASSTGVGETQY
v_call: TRBV18; j_call: TRBJ2-2; cdr3_aa: ASDTNTGELF
v_call: TRBV19; j_call: TRBJ1-1; cdr3_aa: ASSTLRGDTEAF
v_call: TRBV5-1; j_call: TRBJ2-2; cdr3_aa: ASSLGGANTGELF
v_call: TRBV10-3; j_call: TRBJ1-1; cdr3_aa: ATKGNMNTEAF
v_call: TRBV28; j_call: TRBJ1-5; cdr3_aa: ASRFDTGTWQPQH
v_call: TRBV10-3; j_call: TRBJ1-5; cdr3_aa: AISEGGQENQPQH
v_call: TRBV7-2; j_call: TRBJ2-1; cdr3_aa: ASSAAGTASYNEQF
v_call: TRBV7-9; j_call: TRBJ2-1; cdr3_aa: ASSPGLSNEQF
v_call: TRBV2; j_call: TRBJ2-2; cdr3_aa: ASKRGTGELF
v_call: TRBV28; j_call: TRBJ1-5; cdr3_aa: ASSFMSGLEVQPQH
v_call: TRBV7-8; j_call: TRBJ2-7; cdr3_aa: ASSLVPSGRSYEQY
v_call: TRBV10-3; j_call: TRBJ2-3; cdr3_aa: AIRPTGSTDTQY
v_call: TRBV19; j_call: TRBJ2-5; cdr3_aa: ASSLWDDPRETQY